This TCR beta chain comes out of a study of T-cell memory formation after mild COVID-19. Constant-segment primers served in 5'RACE that generated TCR alpha and TCR beta cDNA libraries bearing sample barcodes and UMIs. TCRdb recomputed calls from the 5' RACE reads with MiXCR, one row per CDR3 protein. The table has about 360,000 distinct CDR3 sequences, 13% to 15% seen once. The CDR3 is 15 residues long. Germline V CDR1 and CDR2: MDHEN, SYDVKM. Between the trimmed V and J ends, which lost 5 bases and 9 bases, there was a span of 20 bases. This clonotype was found a few times. Input material: PBMCs or a T cell subset sorted from them (not recorded which). The chain uses TRBV28 and TRBJ2-1, with TRBD2 as a possible D gene (5 bases). The sequence came from a man between 18 and 35 years old who had mild COVID-19 (a few samples of this study predate the infection). Cell type and time point are not known. The CDR3, as DNA: TGTGCCAGCAGTGGGAGAGGAGCCGTGGATCCTGAGCAGTTCTTC. It specifies CASSGRGAVDPEQFF.